The clone carrying this T cell receptor beta chain was counted a few times. The data stem from a study of blood T cell repertoires in COVID-19. Germline V CDR1 and CDR2: SGHNT, YYREEE (reference sequence). The CDR3 sequence is 14 residues long. The V end lost 0 bases, the J end lost 3 bases, and 10 bases lay between the germline ends. TCRdb keeps only in-frame clones here, not all; method: immunoSEQ multiplex PCR. The data hold about 230,000 clones, with 83% observed a single time. Sequences were obtained from peripheral blood. This chain connects TRBV5-4 to TRBJ2-7; D not resolved. The TCR sequence derives from a woman between 50 and 59 years old with acute or convalescent COVID-19. The CDR3 is CASSLGLVDYEQYF. CDR3 in DNA: TGTGCCAGCAGCTTGGGCCTAGTCGACTACGAGCAGTACTTC.